These 26 T cell receptor beta chains were all obtained from the same sample, sequenced in a study of shared clonotypes between healthy human individuals. The data were produced by immunoSEQ multiplex PCR, yet TCRdb's version contains in-frame clones alone and is incomplete. The table includes 2 million to 2.5 million clones, 85% to 95% detected once. Sample: naive CD4+ T cells from PBMCs. Described subset: CD45RA+ positively selected. The source is a man between 18 and 29 years old in good health. Some clones in this sample may be carry-over from other donors' samples.

The chain's CDR3 is CASSRYGTGGNQPQHF. The CDR3 coding sequence is TGTGCCAGCAGCCGATACGGGACAGGGGGCAATCAGCCCCAGCATTTT. The chain links TRBV5-6 to TRBJ1-5, with 10 bases fitting TRBD1. V lost 4 bases, J lost 2 bases, and 6 bases stayed unmatched. Germline V lookup: CDR1 SGHDT, CDR2 YYEEEE. The CDR3 is 16 residues long.

The chain uses TRBV6-5 and TRBJ1-2; possible D gene TRBD1, 6 bases. The CDR3 extends over 14 amino acids. With 8 bases removed from V and 4 bases from J, the gap between germline ends came to 17 bases. Germline V gene sequence: CDR1 MNHEY, CDR2 SVGAGI. Here the CDR3 reads CASRRGGAGYGYTF. CDR3 nucleotides: TGTGCCAGCCGGCGAGGGGGGGCGGGCTATGGCTACACCTTC.

This chain links TRBV7-7 with TRBJ1-6, with no clear D. Trimming cost V 7 bases and J 7 bases, with 14 bases left between them. The CDR3 contains 14 residues. CDR1 and CDR2 (germline): SSHAT, FNYEAQ (reference sequence). The CDR3 sequence: CASTPRGRNSPLHF. Written as DNA, the CDR3 is TGTGCCAGCACCCCGCGGGGTCGGAATTCACCCCTCCACTTT.

This chain joins TRBV28 and TRBJ1-1; TRBD1 matches at 10 bases. This CDR3 is 19 amino acids long. The trim removed 1 base at V and 5 bases at J, leaving 16 bases unmatched. Germline assignment: CDR1 MDHEN and CDR2 SYDVKM. In DNA form, the CDR3 reads TGTGCCAGCAGTTTATCGTCCCGGGACAGGGGCCGGAGGAAGACTGAAGCTTTCTTT. This gives the protein CASSLSSRDRGRRKTEAFF. Drawing the rest from reference TRBV28 and TRBJ1-1, the complete variable domain is DVKVTQSSRYLVKRTGEKVFLECVQDMDHENMFWYRQDPGLGLRLIYFSYDVKMKEKGDIPEGYSVSREKKERFSLILESASTNQTSMYLCASSLSSRDRGRRKTEAFFGQGTRLTVV.

The V and J genes are TRBV5-6 and TRBJ2-7; D call uncertain. The germline V gene encodes CDR1 SGHDT and CDR2 YYEEEE. This CDR3 has 16 amino acids. V was cut by 0 bases and J by 0 bases, with 13 bases left in between. For the CDR3, the DNA is TGTGCCAGCAGCTTGGGGGTGTCACCATTCTCCTACGAGCAGTACTTC. Its protein is CASSLGVSPFSYEQYF. Combining the CDR3 with reference TRBV5-6 and TRBJ2-7 gives the whole variable domain DAGVTQSPTHLIKTRGQQVTLRCSPKSGHDTVSWYQQALGQGPQFIFQYYEEEERQRGNFPDRFSGHQFPNYSSELNVNALLLGDSALYLCASSLGVSPFSYEQYFGPGTRLTVT.

The V and J genes are TRBV28 and TRBJ2-7; D possibly uses TRBD1 or TRBD2 (5 bases each). Germline-derived CDR1 and CDR2 are MDHEN and SYDVKM. The CDR3 covers 15 residues. The germline V and J ends were trimmed by 5 bases and 7 bases, with 21 bases remaining between them. This CDR3 is CASSPTGPPYREQYF. CDR3 DNA sequence: TGTGCCAGCAGTCCGACGGGGCCTCCTTATCGGGAGCAGTACTTC. The full variable domain, completed using reference TRBV28 and TRBJ2-7, is DVKVTQSSRYLVKRTGEKVFLECVQDMDHENMFWYRQDPGLGLRLIYFSYDVKMKEKGDIPEGYSVSREKKERFSLILESASTNQTSMYLCASSPTGPPYREQYFGPGTRLTVT.

The V gene is TRBV29-1, the J gene TRBJ2-4, with 7 bases that match TRBD2. This CDR3 region has 12 residues. V gave up 5 bases and J gave up 7 bases; unmatched junction bases: 5. CDR1 is SQVTM, CDR2 ANQGSEA, per germline. This CDR3 reads CSVRGEGNIQYF. The CDR3, as DNA: TGCAGCGTTAGAGGGGAGGGGAACATTCAGTACTTC. Filled out from reference TRBV29-1 and TRBJ2-4, the complete variable domain reads SAVISQKPSRDICQRGTSLTIQCQVDSQVTMMFWYRQQPGQSLTLIATANQGSEATYESGFVIDKFPISRPNLTFSTLTVSNMSPEDSSIYLCSVRGEGNIQYFGAGTRLSVL.

This sequence joins TRBV6-5 and TRBJ1-4; D remains unclear. Germline CDR1 reads MNHEY; CDR2 reads SVGAGI. The length of the CDR3 is 14 residues. Trimming left V 2 bases short and J 8 bases short, with 12 bases between. The CDR3 region has the DNA TGTGCCAGCAGTTACAGGGTTGGTGGGGAAAAACTGTTTTTT. This codes for CASSYRVGGEKLFF.

This clone was counted between two and nine times. The sample holds other DNA sequences that translate to the same CDR3. This chain connects TRBV5-1 to TRBJ1-4, with 8 nucleotides matching TRBD1. The V gene end was trimmed by 0 bases and the J gene end by 8 bases; junction bases not matched to a gene: 3. The CDR3 is made up of 14 amino acids. In germline, CDR1 is SGHRS, CDR2 YFSETQ. The CDR3 coding sequence is TGCGCCAGCAGCTTGGACAGGGGGAGGGAAAAACTGTTTTTT. Translating gives CASSLDRGREKLFF.

The chain is built from TRBV5-8 and TRBJ2-7, with D possibly matching TRBD1 (5 bases). CDR3 length equals 13 residues. Germline-derived CDR1 and CDR2 are SGHTS and YDEGEE. Trimming shortened V by 2 bases and J by 2 bases, and 8 bases separated the two germline ends. The CDR3 region has the DNA TGTGCCAGCAGCTTAACAGGTACCTACGAGCAGTACTTC. It encodes CASSLTGTYEQYF.

In its sample, this clone was seen once. The chain employs TRBV30 and TRBJ2-7; TRBD2 aligns across 9 bases. Germline CDR1 reads GTSNPN; CDR2 reads SVGIG (reference sequence). The CDR3 loop spans 14 amino acids. V trimming: 2 bases; J trimming: 3 bases; junction bases outside the gene matches: 5. The CDR3 region has the DNA TGTGCCTGGAGTTTTGCGGGAGGGGGCTACGAGCAGTACTTC. It translates to CAWSFAGGGYEQYF.

The chain links TRBV28 to TRBJ2-2; TRBD2 is a possible D gene (5 bases). Germline CDR1 MDHEN, CDR2 SYDVKM. Trimming cost V 1 base and J 4 bases, with 13 bases left between them. CDR3 length equals 16 residues. This CDR3 is CASSLSRGRFTGELFF. CDR3 DNA: TGTGCCAGCAGTTTATCGAGAGGGCGATTCACCGGGGAGCTGTTTTTT.

The V call is TRBV30, the J call TRBJ1-3; 9 bases align to TRBD1. CDR1 GTSNPN and CDR2 SVGIG come from the germline V gene (reference sequence). J gave up 6 bases and V 2 bases, and 8 bases lay outside the gene matches. The CDR3 runs 15 residues. CDR3 residues: CAWSSRDRDSNTIYF. The CDR3 coding sequence is TGTGCCTGGAGTTCCCGGGACAGGGATTCAAACACCATATATTTT.

This chain connects TRBV9 to TRBJ2-2; TRBD1 matches 11 bases. V was clipped by 4 bases and J by 2 bases; unmatched bases: 10. Germline assignment: CDR1 SGDLS and CDR2 YYNGEE. The CDR3 contains 18 residues. CDR3 coding DNA: TGTGCCAGCAGCTCCCGGACAGGGGGCGCGTTTAACACCGGGGAGCTGTTTTTT. Its translation: CASSSRTGGAFNTGELFF. Full variable domain (rest looked up from reference TRBV9 and TRBJ2-2): DSGVTQTPKHLITATGQRVTLRCSPRSGDLSVYWYQQSLDQGLQFLIQYYNGEERAKGNILERFSAQQFPDLHSELNLSSLELGDSALYFCASSSRTGGAFNTGELFFGEGSRLTVL.

In this sample, this clone turned up once. This chain links TRBV7-2 with TRBJ2-4; 8 bases align to TRBD1. The germline V gene encodes CDR1 SGHTA and CDR2 FQGNSA. The CDR3 has 13 amino acids. V trimming: 3 bases; J trimming: 8 bases; junction bases outside the gene matches: 3. The CDR3 sequence: CASSLDRADIQYF. The DNA for the CDR3 is TGTGCCAGCAGCTTGGACAGGGCGGACATTCAGTACTTC.

This chain connects TRBV5-6 to TRBJ1-1, with 9 bases fitting TRBD1. Germline V gene lookup returns CDR1 SGHDT and CDR2 YYEEEE. V was pared by 4 bases and J by 5 bases, with 6 bases of the junction left unmatched. This CDR3 is 14 amino acids long. As DNA, the CDR3 is TGTGCCAGCAGCCTGGGACAGGGATTAACTGAAGCTTTCTTT. Protein sequence: CASSLGQGLTEAFF.

The CDR3 coding sequence is TGTGCCAGCAGCCGCCGGGGAGAAGGGAATGAGCAGTTCTTC. This encodes CASSRRGEGNEQFF. The chain couples TRBV7-8 to TRBJ2-1, with a tentative D call TRBD2 (5 bases). This CDR3 comprises 14 residues. V was clipped by 5 bases and J by 7 bases, with 15 bases between them. Germline values: CDR1 SGHVS, CDR2 FQNEAQ. Drawing the rest from reference TRBV7-8 and TRBJ2-1, the complete variable domain is GAGVSQSPRYKVAKRGQDVALRCDPISGHVSLFWYQQALGQGPEFLTYFQNEAQLDKSGLPSDRFFAERPEGSVSTLKIQRTQQEDSAVYLCASSRRGEGNEQFFGPGTRLTVL.

V usage is TRBV10-3 and J usage is TRBJ1-2, with a tentative D call TRBD1 (5 bases). Per germline, CDR1 ENHRY and CDR2 SYGVKD. V lost 0 bases to trimming and J lost 3 bases, with 14 bases between them. The CDR3 has 16 residues. Written as DNA, the CDR3 is TGTGCCATCAGTGAGTCGTGGGCCAGGGCCGACTATGGCTACACCTTC. Translating it yields CAISESWARADYGYTF.

V and J are TRBV2 and TRBJ1-5; no reliable D call. V lost 3 bases and J lost 7, with 7 bases in between. This CDR3 has 12 amino acids. CDR1 is SNHLY and CDR2 is FYNNEI in the germline V gene. The CDR3 coding sequence is TGTGCCAGCAGTGACCCCCTACAGCCCCAGCATTTT. Encoded protein: CASSDPLQPQHF.

Written as DNA, the CDR3 is TGTGCCAGCAGCCTCGACACCATTACAGAGACCCAGTACTTC. It is translated as CASSLDTITETQYF. The chain is built from TRBV7-3 and TRBJ2-5; D remains ambiguous. V was cut by 5 bases and J by 4 bases, with 14 bases left in between. This CDR3 spans 14 amino acids. Germline lookup yields CDR1 SGHTA and CDR2 FQGTGA.

The rearrangement uses TRBV2 and TRBJ1-5; D might be TRBD1 (5 bases). The CDR3 is made up of 15 amino acids. Germline values: CDR1 SNHLY, CDR2 FYNNEI. V dropped 2 bases and J dropped 6 bases, with 14 bases sitting between them. The DNA for the CDR3 is TGTGCCAGCAGTGAAAATAGGGGCGGGAGTCAGCCCCAGCATTTT. Amino acid sequence: CASSENRGGSQPQHF.

The chain couples TRBV7-9 to TRBJ2-7, with TRBD2 matching 7 bases. The CDR3 totals 15 residues. With V trimmed by 0 bases and J by 0 bases, 2 bases remained unmatched. Germline assignment: CDR1 SEHNR and CDR2 FQNEAQ (reference sequence). The CDR3 sequence is CASSLAAGSSYEQYF. CDR3 sequence (DNA): TGTGCCAGCAGCTTAGCAGCGGGGAGCTCCTACGAGCAGTACTTC.

The chain employs TRBV7-2 and TRBJ1-2, with D uncertain. The ends were cut back, 3 bases at V and 5 bases at J, with 10 bases in the middle. CDR1 and CDR2 from the germline V gene are SGHTA and FQGNSA. This CDR3 contains 13 residues. The CDR3 protein is CASSFRMGYGYTF. CDR3 DNA: TGTGCCAGCAGCTTCCGGATGGGGTATGGCTACACCTTC.

The chain links TRBV4-1 to TRBJ2-1; D may be TRBD1 (6 bases). This CDR3 has 15 residues. Germline CDR1 and CDR2: MGHRA and YSYEKL. Deletions cut 1 base from V and 9 bases from J, with 16 bases between. CDR3 DNA sequence: TGCGCCAGCAGCCAAGGGGCCGTACAGGGAACTGAGCAGTTCTTC. This sequence encodes CASSQGAVQGTEQFF.

This rearrangement joins TRBV7-8 to TRBJ2-1; 7 positions match TRBD1. The CDR3 consists of 16 residues. Trimming took 1 base from V and 2 from J; bases not matched to a gene: 5. Germline lookup yields CDR1 SGHVS and CDR2 FQNEAQ. CDR3: CASSLVGRGTYNEQFF. For the CDR3, the DNA is TGTGCCAGCAGCTTAGTGGGCAGGGGGACCTACAATGAGCAGTTCTTC.

This chain links TRBV11-2 with TRBJ2-5; D perhaps matches TRBD1 (6 bases). The CDR3 runs to 16 residues. Germline V gene data show CDR1 as SGHAT and CDR2 as FQNNGV. V lost 1 base and J 5 bases, leaving 17 bases between the germline ends. CDR3: CASSLAPGVAPETQYF. The CDR3 coding sequence is TGTGCCAGCAGCTTAGCCCCAGGGGTGGCCCCGGAGACCCAGTACTTC.